One sample yielded the 7 T cell receptor beta chains listed below, sequenced in a study of blood T cell repertoires in COVID-19. Produced via immunoSEQ multiplex PCR; TCRdb's table is partial and in-frame only. The sample has approximately 190,000 clones, under 85% seen once; the top ten hold around 6.3%. Sequencing was performed on peripheral blood. These receptors all come from a middle-aged woman with acute or convalescent COVID-19.

The chain uses TRBV12-3 or TRBV12-4 and TRBJ1-2; D perhaps matches TRBD1 (5 bases). CDR3 length: 13 residues. Trimming cost V 11 bases and J 3 bases, with 16 bases left between them. The CDR3 DNA sequence: TGTGCCGCGTCCCCGGACATATACTATGGCTACACCTTC. As protein: CAASPDIYYGYTF.

CDR3 sequence reads: CASSLDGSDSPLHF. In DNA, the CDR3 is TGCGCCAGCAGCTTGGACGGTAGCGATTCACCCCTCCACTTT. The J gene is TRBJ1-6, the V gene TRBV5-1; D remains ambiguous. V was shortened by 0 bases and J by 8 bases, with 9 bases between the two germline ends. CDR1 is SGHRS and CDR2 is YFSETQ in the germline V gene. This CDR3 comprises 14 residues.

This chain uses TRBV5-4 with TRBJ2-1, with D possibly being TRBD2 (6 bases). V was clipped by 4 bases and J by 7 bases, with 15 bases between them. The CDR3 is 14 amino acids. Per germline, CDR1 SGHNT and CDR2 YYREEE (reference sequence). The CDR3 nucleotides are TGTGCCAGCAGCCTTAGACTAGAGGGAAATGAGCAGTTCTTC. Translating gives CASSLRLEGNEQFF.

The V and J genes are TRBV24-1 and TRBJ1-5, with 10 bases that match TRBD1. The germline V gene has CDR1 KGHDR and CDR2 SFDVKD. The CDR3 runs 17 residues. The ends lost 5 bases at V and 7 bases at J; junction bases unmatched: 13. The CDR3 loop reads CATSADSGQGSGQPQHF. CDR3 DNA: TGTGCCACCAGTGCCGACTCGGGACAGGGGTCCGGGCAGCCCCAGCATTTT.

The CDR3, as DNA: TGTGCCAGCTCACCACCGGGGGGAGATAGAACCGGGGAGCTGTTTTTT. It codes for CASSPPGGDRTGELFF. J is TRBJ2-2 and V is TRBV18; perhaps TRBD2 as D (6 bases). This CDR3 comprises 16 residues. Germline CDR1 KGHSH, CDR2 LQKENI. V lost 0 bases and J 5 bases, leaving 13 bases between the germline ends. Full variable domain (rest looked up from reference TRBV18 and TRBJ2-2): NAGVMQNPRHLVRRRGQEARLRCSPMKGHSHVYWYRQLPEEGLKFMVYLQKENIIDESGMPKERFSAEFPKEGPSILRIQQVVRGDSAAYFCASSPPGGDRTGELFFGEGSRLTVL.

This chain connects TRBV28 to TRBJ1-3; 8 bases line up with TRBD1. The V gene's germline CDR1 is MDHEN and CDR2 SYDVKM. CDR3 length: 16 amino acids. Trimming at V came to 0 bases and at J to 3 bases, leaving 4 bases not matched to a gene. CDR3 residues: CASSLWPGGFGNTIYF. Here the CDR3 DNA reads TGTGCCAGCAGTTTATGGCCAGGGGGCTTTGGAAACACCATATATTTT.

J is TRBJ2-5 and V is TRBV5-6, with D tentatively TRBD1 (5 bases). Trimming removed 0 bases at V and 0 bases at J, with 9 bases between. This CDR3 has 15 residues. Germline-derived CDR1 and CDR2 are SGHDT and YYEEEE. The CDR3 sequence is CASSLVKGYQETQYF. CDR3 DNA: TGTGCCAGCAGCTTGGTTAAGGGGTACCAAGAGACCCAGTACTTC.